The entry that follows covers one T cell receptor beta chain sequence. Its antigen is unknown. The sample originates from a study of T cells expressing NK-cell markers. Study results and limitations: Among several donors, these clonotypes also ranked first in the CD3+CD56-NKG2C+ fraction.

This CDR3 comprises 15 residues. The germline gives CDR1 SGHRS, CDR2 YFSETQ. Each CDR3 protein gets one entry in TCRdb, which reprocessed the 5' RACE reads and gives no DNA. The listing contains about 380,000 distinct CDR3 sequences. The chain carries TRBV5-1 and TRBJ1-5; as DNA is missing, the TRBD1 call by TCRdb cannot be tested. This TCR was sampled from a man aged 18-75 years in good health. The sequencing input was blood T cells: a sorted CD56 or NKG2C T cell subset, CD4+ or CD8+ T cells, or bulk PBMC T cells (not recorded which). CDR3 residues: CASSFEGGKNQPQHF.